These 7 T cell receptor beta chains originate from one sample sequenced in a study of identical twins. TCRdb re-called the 5' RACE reads through MiXCR, storing one row per CDR3 protein. Here the sample spans hundreds of thousands of distinct CDR3 sequences, 8.6% being singletons. The same sample was also used in a study of yellow fever vaccine responses in identical twins.

Sequenced: PBMCs. These receptors all stem from a woman between 18 and 29 years old in good health.

This clonotype has only a few counts. The chain joins TRBV6-2 or TRBV6-3 to TRBJ2-2, with 8 nucleotides matching TRBD1. V shed 5 bases and J 0 bases; nucleotides not matched to a gene: 5. CDR3 length equals 16 residues. Germline V gene lookup returns CDR1 MNHEY and CDR2 SVGEGT. Here the CDR3 DNA reads TGTGCCAGCAGTAACCCGGGACAGGCGAACACCGGGGAGCTGTTTTTT. It translates to CASSNPGQANTGELFF.

This clonotype was seen a few times. J is TRBJ2-2 and V is TRBV12-3 or TRBV12-4, with D perhaps TRBD1 (7 bases). Trimming pared 2 bases from V and 4 bases from J, leaving 14 bases between. The CDR3 is made up of 16 amino acids. For the CDR3, the DNA is TGTGCCAGCAGTTTATACGCAGGGGGGTCCACCGGGGAGCTGTTTTTT. Translated: CASSLYAGGSTGELFF.

The table lists this clonotype with a few counts. The chain joins TRBV5-1 to TRBJ1-2; D not resolved. The V end was cut by 6 bases, the J end by 2 bases, with 11 bases between. CDR1 is SGHRS, CDR2 YFSETQ, per germline. The CDR3 is made up of 13 amino acids. The CDR3 spells CASMTGDNYGYTF. CDR3 nucleotide sequence: TGCGCCAGCATGACGGGAGACAACTATGGCTACACCTTC.

This clonotype was seen a few times. J is TRBJ1-2 and V is TRBV5-6; D might be TRBD1 (6 bases). Per germline, CDR1 SGHDT and CDR2 YYEEEE. The V gene lost 4 bases and the J gene lost 3 bases, with 13 bases spanning the gap. This CDR3 has 14 residues. CDR3 in DNA: TGTGCCAGCAGCCCGACAGGTCCCCACTATGGCTACACCTTC. It yields the protein CASSPTGPHYGYTF.

This clonotype was found a few times. The chain is built from TRBV28 and TRBJ2-7; 7 nucleotides line up with TRBD1. CDR1 is MDHEN and CDR2 is SYDVKM in the germline V gene. CDR3 length: 14 residues. V was clipped by 5 bases and J by 4 bases; unmatched bases: 8. The CDR3 DNA follows: TGTGCCAGCAGTAGTCACAGGGGTGGGTACGAGCAGTACTTC. Its protein is CASSSHRGGYEQYF.

This clonotype was seen more than once but under ten times. The chain combines TRBV25-1 with TRBJ2-5; TRBD2 is a possible D gene (6 bases). The CDR3 is 15 residues long. The germline gives CDR1 MGHDK, CDR2 SYGVNS. V shed 1 base and J shed 2 bases, with 11 bases lying between them. The CDR3 nucleotides are TGTGCCAGCAGTGAATGGGGGGTGGGTCAAGAGACCCAGTACTTC. This sequence encodes CASSEWGVGQETQYF.

This rearrangement joins TRBV27 to TRBJ2-3; possibly TRBD2 for D (6 bases). V lost 0 bases, J lost 3 bases, and 22 bases lay in between. Germline loops: CDR1 MNHEY, CDR2 SMNVEV (reference sequence). This CDR3 is built from 19 residues. This CDR3 reads CASSLSWTGLTGMTDTQYF. The CDR3, as DNA: TGTGCCAGCAGTTTATCGTGGACGGGACTCACGGGGATGACAGATACGCAGTATTTT.